A selection of T cell receptor beta chains follows, all from one sample in a study of cytomegalovirus exposure and HLA in healthy donors. Here immunoSEQ multiplex PCR was the method, and the copy in TCRdb shows in-frame clones only, minus some. The sample records 80,000 or so clones, approximately 61% being singletons. Material: PBMCs. All receptors come from a woman aged 50 to 60 in good health and CMV-seropositive. CDR3s include the opening cysteine and the closing phenylalanine or tryptophan. Fields, in order: V gene, clone size, J gene, D gene, CDR3 protein, CDR3 DNA. The D gene is left open where the match is weak. The size field is filled for only some rows; it gives once, few, many or a size class.

V: TRBV11-2
size: NA
J: TRBJ2-3
D: NA
CDR3: CASSLGAMTDTQYF
DNA: TGTGCCAGCAGCTTAGGGGCTATGACAGATACGCAGTATTTT

V: TRBV4-1
size: few
J: TRBJ2-7
D: TRBD1
CDR3: CASSRQGLSNSYEQYF
DNA: TGCGCCAGCAGTCGACAGGGTTTGTCTAACTCCTACGAGCAGTACTTC

V: TRBV2
size: few
J: TRBJ2-2
D: NA
CDR3: CASSEIRGEPGELFF
DNA: TGTGCCAGCAGTGAGATCAGGGGCGAGCCCGGGGAGCTGTTTTTT

V: TRBV4-1
size: NA
J: TRBJ1-5
D: NA
CDR3: CASSQGYNLQGQPQHF
DNA: TGCGCCAGCAGCCAAGGTTACAACCTCCAGGGGCAGCCCCAGCATTTT

V: TRBV19
size: few
J: TRBJ2-1
D: TRBD1
CDR3: CASKWTGGNEQFF
DNA: TGTGCCAGTAAGTGGACAGGGGGGAATGAGCAGTTCTTC

V: TRBV19
size: NA
J: TRBJ1-5
D: TRBD1
CDR3: CASHGQGNQPQHF
DNA: TGTGCCAGTCATGGACAGGGGAATCAGCCCCAGCATTTT

V: TRBV11-2
size: NA
J: TRBJ2-7
D: NA
CDR3: CASSQLRIRGNEQYF
DNA: TGTGCCAGCAGCCAGTTACGGATCCGGGGGAACGAGCAGTACTTC

V: TRBV7-9
size: NA
J: TRBJ2-7
D: NA
CDR3: CSSSLYQEDEQYF
DNA: TGTTCCAGCAGCTTATATCAGGAGGACGAGCAGTACTTC

V: TRBV29-1
size: NA
J: TRBJ1-2
D: NA
CDR3: CSVRAVVNGFYGYTF
DNA: TGCAGCGTTCGAGCGGTTGTCAACGGATTCTATGGCTACACCTTC

V: TRBV27
size: few
J: TRBJ1-2
D: NA
CDR3: CASKLPGTNYGYTF
DNA: TGTGCCAGCAAACTTCCCGGGACTAACTATGGCTACACCTTC

V: TRBV6-1
size: NA
J: TRBJ1-2
D: TRBD1
CDR3: CASSSGTENGYTF
DNA: TGTGCCAGCAGTTCCGGGACAGAAAATGGCTACACCTTC

V: TRBV4-2
size: NA
J: TRBJ2-2
D: TRBD2
CDR3: CASSQDREGSNTGELFF
DNA: TGTGCCAGCAGCCAAGATCGGGAGGGATCAAACACCGGGGAGCTGTTTTTT

V: TRBV2
size: NA
J: TRBJ1-1
D: TRBD1
CDR3: CASSRQGRDTEAFF
DNA: TGTGCCAGCAGTAGACAGGGGAGGGACACTGAAGCTTTCTTT

V: TRBV18
size: few
J: TRBJ2-7
D: TRBD2
CDR3: CASSTSGSYEQYF
DNA: TGTGCCAGCTCGACTAGCGGGTCCTACGAGCAGTACTTC

V: TRBV7-9
size: NA
J: TRBJ2-1
D: TRBD2
CDR3: CASSLAWTSGENEQFF
DNA: TGTGCCAGCAGCTTAGCGTGGACTAGCGGGGAGAATGAGCAGTTCTTC

V: TRBV2
size: NA
J: TRBJ2-1
D: NA
CDR3: CASNTNDRYNEQFF
DNA: TGTGCCAGCAATACGAACGACAGGTACAATGAGCAGTTCTTC

V: TRBV28
size: NA
J: TRBJ2-7
D: TRBD2
CDR3: CASRVDTGTSYYEQYF
DNA: TGTGCCAGCAGGGTCGACACCGGGACTAGTTACTACGAGCAGTACTTC

V: TRBV28
size: NA
J: TRBJ1-1
D: NA
CDR3: CASSLWGGTNTEAFF
DNA: TGTGCCAGCAGTTTATGGGGAGGGACAAACACTGAAGCTTTCTTT

V: TRBV5-4
size: NA
J: TRBJ2-2
D: TRBD2
CDR3: CASSLPRLAGGLESGELFF
DNA: TGTGCCAGCAGCTTGCCCCGACTAGCGGGGGGGCTGGAATCCGGGGAGCTGTTTTTT

V: TRBV7-6
size: NA
J: TRBJ2-3
D: NA
CDR3: CASSLMSLADTQYF
DNA: TGTGCCAGCAGCTTAATGAGCTTGGCAGATACGCAGTATTTT

V: TRBV6-1
size: few
J: TRBJ2-1
D: TRBD2
CDR3: CASQRSGDNNEQFF
DNA: TGTGCCAGCCAGAGGAGCGGGGATAACAATGAGCAGTTCTTC

V: TRBV4-2
size: few
J: TRBJ1-2
D: NA
CDR3: CASRRSDDDYGYTF
DNA: TGTGCCAGCAGGCGAAGCGACGACGACTATGGCTACACCTTC

V: TRBV5-1
size: NA
J: TRBJ1-1
D: TRBD1
CDR3: CASSYRQGLNTEAFF
DNA: TGCGCCAGCAGCTACAGACAGGGGTTGAACACTGAAGCTTTCTTT

V: TRBV9
size: NA
J: TRBJ2-1
D: NA
CDR3: CASSPGGYNEQFF
DNA: TGTGCCAGCAGCCCAGGAGGCTACAATGAGCAGTTCTTC

V: TRBV9
size: NA
J: TRBJ2-7
D: NA
CDR3: CASSVASGRGYEQYF
DNA: TGTGCCAGCAGCGTAGCTTCGGGCAGGGGATACGAGCAGTACTTC

V: TRBV28
size: NA
J: TRBJ1-2
D: NA
CDR3: CASSLLQRNGYTF
DNA: TGTGCCAGCAGTTTATTACAGAGAAATGGCTACACCTTC

V: TRBV28
size: NA
J: TRBJ2-7
D: NA
CDR3: CASSSQTREQYF
DNA: TGTGCCAGCAGCTCCCAGACGAGGGAGCAGTACTTC

V: TRBV5-1
size: NA
J: TRBJ2-3
D: TRBD1
CDR3: CASKEGQGWTDTQYF
DNA: TGCGCCAGCAAGGAAGGACAGGGGTGGACAGATACGCAGTATTTT

V: TRBV27
size: once
J: TRBJ2-7
D: NA
CDR3: CASSLLGEAGTYEQYF
DNA: TGTGCCAGCAGTTTACTGGGAGAGGCGGGGACGTACGAGCAGTACTTC

V: TRBV7-7
size: once
J: TRBJ2-1
D: TRBD1
CDR3: CASSRGQGSYNEQFF
DNA: TGTGCTAGCAGCAGGGGACAGGGATCTTACAATGAGCAGTTCTTC

V: TRBV5-1
size: NA
J: TRBJ1-4
D: TRBD1
CDR3: CASSFTPRQGQNEKLFF
DNA: TGCGCCAGCAGCTTTACCCCTAGACAGGGTCAGAATGAAAAACTGTTTTTT

V: TRBV6-1
size: NA
J: TRBJ1-1
D: TRBD1
CDR3: CASSQWTGLEAFF
DNA: TGTGCCAGCAGCCAATGGACAGGGCTTGAAGCTTTCTTT

V: TRBV6-5
size: NA
J: TRBJ1-5
D: TRBD1
CDR3: CASSFRDRSNQPQHF
DNA: TGTGCCAGCAGTTTCCGGGACAGAAGCAATCAGCCCCAGCATTTT

V: TRBV9
size: NA
J: TRBJ2-3
D: NA
CDR3: CASSGTASSTDTQYF
DNA: TGTGCCAGCAGCGGGACAGCCTCTAGCACAGATACGCAGTATTTT

V: TRBV9
size: NA
J: TRBJ2-1
D: NA
CDR3: CASSSALAHNEQFF
DNA: TGTGCCAGCAGCAGCGCCCTGGCTCACAATGAGCAGTTCTTC

V: TRBV6-1
size: NA
J: TRBJ2-3
D: NA
CDR3: CASSEFLPYSTDTQYF
DNA: TGTGCCAGCAGTGAATTTCTACCCTATAGCACAGATACGCAGTATTTT

V: TRBV10-2
size: NA
J: TRBJ1-5
D: NA
CDR3: CASSEGGNQPQHF
DNA: TGCGCCAGCAGTGAAGGGGGCAATCAGCCCCAGCATTTT

V: TRBV6-1
size: NA
J: TRBJ1-5
D: NA
CDR3: CASSEGGGSNQPQHF
DNA: TGTGCCAGCAGTGAGGGAGGAGGTAGCAATCAGCCCCAGCATTTT

V: TRBV9
size: NA
J: TRBJ2-3
D: TRBD1
CDR3: CASSPRGRGLDTQYF
DNA: TGTGCCAGCAGCCCTAGAGGAAGGGGGCTGGATACGCAGTATTTT

V: TRBV23-1
size: NA
J: TRBJ1-2
D: TRBD1
CDR3: CASRQGARYGYTF
DNA: TGCGCCAGTCGACAGGGGGCTAGATATGGCTACACCTTC

V: TRBV7-8
size: NA
J: TRBJ1-5
D: TRBD1
CDR3: CASSSTQGARNQPQHF
DNA: TGTGCCAGCAGCTCGACCCAGGGGGCGAGGAATCAGCCCCAGCATTTT